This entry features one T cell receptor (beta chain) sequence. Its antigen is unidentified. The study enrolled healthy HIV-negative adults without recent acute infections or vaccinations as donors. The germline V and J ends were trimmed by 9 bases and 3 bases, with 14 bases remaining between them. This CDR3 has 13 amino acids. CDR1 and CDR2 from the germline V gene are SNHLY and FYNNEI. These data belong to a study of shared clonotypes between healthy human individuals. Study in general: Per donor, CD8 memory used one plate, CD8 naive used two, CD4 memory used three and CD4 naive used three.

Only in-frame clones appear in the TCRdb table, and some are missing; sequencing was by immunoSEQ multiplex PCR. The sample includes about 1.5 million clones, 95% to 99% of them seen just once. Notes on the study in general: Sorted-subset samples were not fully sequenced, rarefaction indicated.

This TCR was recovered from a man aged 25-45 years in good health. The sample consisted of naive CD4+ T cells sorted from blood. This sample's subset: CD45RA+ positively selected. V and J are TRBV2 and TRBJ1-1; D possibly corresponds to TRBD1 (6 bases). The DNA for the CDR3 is TGTGCCAGGGGGGGCAGCCACCACACTGAAGCTTTCTTT. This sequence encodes CARGGSHHTEAFF. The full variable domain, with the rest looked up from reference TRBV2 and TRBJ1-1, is EPEVTQTPSHQVTQMGQEVILRCVPISNHLYFYWYRQILGQKVEFLVSFYNNEISEKSEIFDDQFSVERPDGSNFTLKIRSTKLEDSAMYFCARGGSHHTEAFFGQGTRLTVV.